The clone carrying this TCR beta chain was counted a single time. The sample is drawn from a study of T cell responses to AZD1222 COVID-19 vaccine. The method was immunoSEQ multiplex PCR; TCRdb's version includes in-frame clones alone and lacks a portion of them. This repertoire shows fewer than 130,000 clones, around 90% found once; its top ten account for around 14%. V shed 5 bases and J 6 bases; nucleotides not matched to a gene: 10. CDR3 length equals 15 residues. Germline assignment: CDR1 SGHVS and CDR2 FNYEAQ. This sequence originates from an adult who received the AZD1222 COVID-19 vaccine. This chain links TRBV7-6 with TRBJ1-1; TRBD1 agrees at 9 bases. The material sequenced was peripheral blood, taken 28 days after the second AZD1222 dose. CDR3 in DNA: TGTGCCAGCAGCACCGGACAGGGGCAGGCACCTGAAGCTTTCTTT. Its protein is CASSTGQGQAPEAFF.